Listed below are T cell receptor beta chains from one sample, sequenced in a study of CD8+CD57+ T cells in acquired aplastic anemia. One entry per CDR3 protein, called by TCRdb with MiXCR from the reads. The top ten clones hold roughly 21% of a sample with 200,000 to 250,000 distinct CDR3 sequences, roughly 50% of them seen once. Sequenced sample: sorted CD4+, CD8+, or CD8+CD57+ T cells (not recorded which) from PBMCs. The receptors shown here come from a human donor with aplastic anemia. Both conserved end residues are part of each CDR3. Each record gives: V gene, D gene, clone size, J gene, CDR3 DNA, CDR3 protein. D genes are given only for firm matches. Not every row has a clone size; where given, it reads once, few, many or a size class.

>TRBV20-1|TRBD1|many|TRBJ2-3
TGCAGTGCTATGGGGCAGGGGGATTCAGATACGCAGTATTTT
CSAMGQGDSDTQYF
>TRBV7-3|-|-|TRBJ1-2
TGTGCCAGCAGAGCGGACCGAGGGGGCTACACCTTC
CASRADRGGYTF
>TRBV7-2|TRBD1|many|TRBJ2-5
TGTGCCAGCAGTTCCGGGACAGGGGGTCGAGAGACCCAGTACTTC
CASSSGTGGRETQYF
>TRBV9|TRBD2|many|TRBJ2-1
TGTGCCAGCAGCGTAGTGGGTCTAGCGGGGGGCCTCCCGTCCAATGAGCAGTTCTTC
CASSVVGLAGGLPSNEQFF
>TRBV9|TRBD1|-|TRBJ2-3
TGTGCCAGCAGCATCGGGGACAGTTCCTATAATGAGCAGTATTTT
CASSIGDSSYNEQYF
>TRBV19|-|-|TRBJ2-2
TGTGCCAGTAGTACCTCCCGGACAGTGCAAGGGGAGCTGTTTTTT
CASSTSRTVQGELFF
>TRBV7-2|-|many|TRBJ1-5
TGTGCCAGCAGCTTAGCAGGGGAGGCCGGTCAGCCCCAGCATTTT
CASSLAGEAGQPQHF
>TRBV20-1|-|-|TRBJ1-1
TGCAGTGCCGCAACGGTCCTGAACACTGAAGCTTTCTTT
CSAATVLNTEAFF
>TRBV10-3|-|many|TRBJ1-6
TGTGCCATCGGTGAGTCGGTCCTCAATTCACCCCTCCACTTT
CAIGESVLNSPLHF
>TRBV5-6|-|-|TRBJ1-1
TGTGCCAGCAGCTCTACAGGGTATCGAAACACTGAAGCTTTCTTT
CASSSTGYRNTEAFF
>TRBV28|-|many|TRBJ2-7
TGTGCCAGCAGTAGGAACTACGAGCAGTACTTC
CASSRNYEQYF
>TRBV25-1|TRBD1|-|TRBJ1-1
TGTGCCAGCGCAACAGGGGTCAGAGACACTGAAGCTTTCTTT
CASATGVRDTEAFF
>TRBV19|-|many|TRBJ2-2
TGTGCCAGTAGTATGACCGGGGAGCTGTTTTTT
CASSMTGELFF
>TRBV2|TRBD1|-|TRBJ1-6
TGTGCCAGCAGGGGGACAGGGACTGGAAATTCACCCCTCCACTTT
CASRGTGTGNSPLHF
>TRBV2|-|-|TRBJ1-2
TGTGCCAGCAGTGAAGAAGGATATGGCTACACCTTC
CASSEEGYGYTF
>TRBV11-2|TRBD2|many|TRBJ2-1
TGTGCCAGCAGCTTAGACCTAGCGGGGGGGCGCAATGAGCAGTTCTTC
CASSLDLAGGRNEQFF
>TRBV21-1|-|-|TRBJ2-7
TGTGCCAGCAGCGTTCCAAAGGGACAGCGAGTCTACGAGCAGTACTTC
CASSVPKGQRVYEQYF
>TRBV29-1|-|once|TRBJ2-3
TGCAGCGTGAACAAGGGGGAGACAGATACGCAGTATTTT
CSVNKGETDTQYF
>TRBV5-1|TRBD1|many|TRBJ1-6
TGCGCCAGCAGCTCCACAGGGGAAAATTCACCCCTCCACTTT
CASSSTGENSPLHF
>TRBV20-1|-|many|TRBJ2-2
TGCAGTGCTAGAGATTTCCTAGTCGGGGAGCTGTTTTTT
CSARDFLVGELFF
>TRBV19|-|many|TRBJ2-2
TGTGCCAGTAGTATCGAAGGGACCGGGGAGCTGTTTTTT
CASSIEGTGELFF
>TRBV3-1|-|many|TRBJ2-5
TGTGCCAGCAGCCCACAGGGACCCGGAACCCAGTACTTC
CASSPQGPGTQYF
>TRBV7-9|-|few|TRBJ2-5
TGTGCCAGCAGCCGCCTTGGGGAGACCCAGTACTTC
CASSRLGETQYF
>TRBV15|-|once|TRBJ2-7
TGTGCCACCAGCAGCTTTCGTTCCTACGAGCAGTACTTC
CATSSFRSYEQYF
>TRBV6-1|-|-|TRBJ1-2
TGTGCCAGCAGTGAAGAGGGGGGAAGCGATGGCTACACCTTC
CASSEEGGSDGYTF
>TRBV15|-|few|TRBJ2-7
TGTGCCACCAGCAGAGGAGGGAGGGGGACCGAGCAGTACTTC
CATSRGGRGTEQYF
>TRBV2|-|-|TRBJ1-1
TGTGCCAGCAGTGAAGCGCTATATGGTCCGAGTCTTCCCCAAGCTTTCTTT
CASSEALYGPSLPQAFF
>TRBV6-5|TRBD1|many|TRBJ1-1
TGTGCCACCTTAGGACAGGGTCAAACTGAAGCTTTCTTT
CATLGQGQTEAFF
>TRBV20-1|TRBD2|-|TRBJ2-7
TGCAGTGCTAGAGCCTCCGGGACTAGCGGCTTCTCCTACGAGCAGTACTTC
CSARASGTSGFSYEQYF
>TRBV4-3|-|-|TRBJ1-1
TGCGCCAACAGCCTGTCATCGACAGGCCCTGAAGCTTTCTTT
CANSLSSTGPEAFF
>TRBV2|-|many|TRBJ1-2
TGTGCCAGCGGAGGGATCACGGGCGGACATGGCTACACCTTC
CASGGITGGHGYTF
>TRBV25-1|-|-|TRBJ1-1
TGTGCCAGCAGTGAAACAAGGGGCCTTAACACTGAAGCTTTCTTT
CASSETRGLNTEAFF
>TRBV5-8|TRBD1|-|TRBJ2-6
TGTGCCAGCATCCCCCTCTTGGGGACAGGGGACTTCTCTGGGGCCAACGTCCTGACTTTC
CASIPLLGTGDFSGANVLTF
>TRBV20-1|TRBD1|-|TRBJ1-5
TGCAGTGCTAGGCCGACAGGGCCAGGTCAGCCCCAGCATTTT
CSARPTGPGQPQHF
>TRBV3-1|-|few|TRBJ2-3
TGTGCCAGCAGCCAAGGGATAGTGACAGATACGCAGTATTTT
CASSQGIVTDTQYF
>TRBV5-1|-|-|TRBJ2-5
TGCGCCAGCAGCTTTGGAGGGCAGGGCCAAGAGGCCCAGTACTTC
CASSFGGQGQEAQYF
>TRBV20-1|-|-|TRBJ2-5
TGCAGTGCCAGCCCTACGGAGACCCAGTACTTC
CSASPTETQYF
>TRBV7-2|-|many|TRBJ1-2
TGTGCCAGCAGCTTAGCACAGAGAAACTATGGCTACACCTTC
CASSLAQRNYGYTF
>TRBV5-1|-|many|TRBJ2-3
TGCGCCAGCAGGCCAGAGCAGGGTATCACAGATACGCAGTATTTT
CASRPEQGITDTQYF
>TRBV11-1|-|-|TRBJ1-2
TGTGCCAGCAGCCCGAGGTCCCGGGACTATGGCTACACCTTC
CASSPRSRDYGYTF
>TRBV11-2|-|many|TRBJ2-1
TGTGCCAGCAGCTTAGATGGTAACGGGTTTTACAATGAGCAGTTCTTC
CASSLDGNGFYNEQFF
>TRBV30|-|few|TRBJ2-3
TGTGCCTGGAGTGCCGCGGGACGGCACACAGATACGCAGTATTTT
CAWSAAGRHTDTQYF
>TRBV9|-|-|TRBJ1-1
TGTGCCAGCAGCGTAGGGGCGGCGAACACTGAAGCTTTCTTT
CASSVGAANTEAFF
>TRBV5-1|TRBD1|many|TRBJ2-5
TGCGCCAGCAGCCGCTCTCTGACAGGGCTAGGAGAGACCCAGTACTTC
CASSRSLTGLGETQYF
>TRBV19|-|many|TRBJ1-1
TGTGCCAGTAGTATCCGGCGACAGTCGGGGTACACTGAAGCTTTCTTT
CASSIRRQSGYTEAFF
>TRBV20-1|-|many|TRBJ1-2
TGCAGTGCTAGCGGTACGGGGTCTAACTATGGCTACACCTTC
CSASGTGSNYGYTF
>TRBV7-2|-|-|TRBJ1-4
TGTGCCAGCAGCTTATACAATGAAAAACTGTTTTTT
CASSLYNEKLFF
>TRBV3-1|TRBD1|many|TRBJ2-7
TGTGCCAGCAGCAGCGTGGACAGGGCCTACGAGCAGTACTTC
CASSSVDRAYEQYF
>TRBV15|TRBD1|many|TRBJ1-5
TGTGCCACCAGCAGGGGACAGTTGGAGCCCCAGCATTTT
CATSRGQLEPQHF
>TRBV2|-|-|TRBJ2-2
TGTGCCAGCAGCCATGCCACGGGTCGGGGGTGGGCCGGGGAGCTGTTTTTT
CASSHATGRGWAGELFF
>TRBV20-1|-|-|TRBJ1-2
TGCAGTGCCCGGGACAACTCTAACTATGGCTACACCTTC
CSARDNSNYGYTF